What follows are 32 T cell receptor beta chains derived from one specimen sequenced in a study of blood T cell repertoires in COVID-19. Using immunoSEQ multiplex PCR, the repertoire was profiled, and TCRdb retains in-frame clones only, with some absent. The sample includes some 150,000 clones, about 91% seen only once; the top ten take about 1.6%. The sample comprised peripheral blood. Every receptor here comes from a woman aged 55 to 70 with acute or convalescent COVID-19.

The rearrangement joins TRBV19 to TRBJ2-7, with TRBD1 matching 8 bases. The V gene's germline CDR1 is LNHDA and CDR2 SQIVND (reference sequence). The CDR3 has 13 residues. J gave up 4 bases and V 8 bases, and 7 bases lay outside the gene matches. DNA of the CDR3: TGTGCCAGTCGAGGACAGGGAATGTACGAGCAGTACTTC. Its protein product is CASRGQGMYEQYF.

V usage is TRBV2 and J usage is TRBJ2-7; possibly TRBD1 for D (7 bases). Germline V gene lookup returns CDR1 SNHLY and CDR2 FYNNEI. This CDR3 is built from 14 residues. The V end was cut by 5 bases, the J end by 2 bases, with 13 bases between. CDR3 in amino acids: CASSRQGGPYEQYF. In nucleotides, the CDR3 is TGTGCCAGCAGTCGACAGGGAGGTCCCTACGAGCAGTACTTC.

CDR3 in amino acids: CASSFFSAGTAGNTIYF. The CDR3 region has the DNA TGTGCCAGCAGTTTTTTCTCGGCGGGGACAGCTGGAAACACCATATATTTT. The chain has TRBV28 and TRBJ1-3, with TRBD1 matching over 7 bases. The junction had 10 bases not matched to a gene; V was cut back by 3 bases and J by 2 bases. The CDR3 covers 17 residues. Germline CDR1 MDHEN, CDR2 SYDVKM.

This chain uses TRBV9 with TRBJ1-3, with D maybe TRBD1 (5 bases). This CDR3 contains 16 residues. V was pared by 4 bases and J by 2 bases, with 16 bases between. The germline V gene encodes CDR1 SGDLS and CDR2 YYNGEE. CDR3: CASSFVWGGTGNTIYF. CDR3 sequence (DNA): TGTGCCAGCAGCTTCGTATGGGGCGGCACTGGAAACACCATATATTTT.

The chain couples TRBV30 to TRBJ1-2; TRBD1 might be the D (6 bases). CDR1 GTSNPN and CDR2 SVGIG come from the germline V gene (reference sequence). The CDR3 is made up of 13 amino acids. The V end lost 2 bases, the J end lost 7 bases, and 14 bases lay between the germline ends. The CDR3 DNA reads as TGTGCCTGGAGTCAGGGGCCACGGGGTGGCTACACCTTC. This gives the protein CAWSQGPRGGYTF.

The rearrangement uses TRBV7-8 and TRBJ2-3, with 9 positions matching TRBD1. The CDR3 spans 14 residues. Germline-derived CDR1 and CDR2 are SGHVS and FQNEAQ. The trim removed 6 bases at V and 1 base at J, leaving 2 bases unmatched. The CDR3 DNA sequence: TGTGCCAGCAGTTGGACAGGGGGCACAGATACGCAGTATTTT. Protein sequence: CASSWTGGTDTQYF.

This sequence joins TRBV19 and TRBJ2-2; 12 positions match TRBD1. Trimming at V came to 6 bases and at J to 7 bases, leaving 9 bases not matched to a gene. Germline V gene data show CDR1 as LNHDA and CDR2 as SQIVND (reference sequence). This CDR3 is 16 amino acids long. CDR3 in DNA: TGTGCCAGTAGCCCCTCCGGGACAGGGGGCTTCGGGGAGCTGTTTTTT. Translation: CASSPSGTGGFGELFF.

The chain combines TRBV18 with TRBJ2-4; no firm D call. The CDR3 is 15 amino acids. Germline CDR1 KGHSH, CDR2 LQKENI. Trimming removed 3 bases from V and 7 bases from J, with 16 bases in between. The CDR3, as DNA: TGTGCCAGCTCACCGACCGACGGAGTGAGTAACATTCAGTACTTC. Translation gives CASSPTDGVSNIQYF.

V is TRBV6-5 and J is TRBJ1-2; TRBD1 agrees at 9 bases. The V gene end was trimmed by 2 bases and the J gene end by 6 bases; junction bases not matched to a gene: 4. Germline assignment: CDR1 MNHEY and CDR2 SVGAGI. This CDR3 is built from 14 residues. The CDR3 nucleotides are TGTGCCAGCAGTTACGGGGACAGGGTGGATGGCTACACCTTC. It codes for CASSYGDRVDGYTF.

The chain has TRBV18 and TRBJ2-7; 7 bases match TRBD2. This CDR3 has 16 residues. Germline V gene data show CDR1 as KGHSH and CDR2 as LQKENI. Trimming took 1 base from V and 1 from J; bases not matched to a gene: 7. The DNA for the CDR3 is TGTGCCAGCTCACCACTCAGCGGGGATTTGTCCTACGAGCAGTACTTC. Its translation is CASSPLSGDLSYEQYF.

The genes are TRBV2 and TRBJ1-5; D is possibly TRBD1 (6 bases). Germline V gene data show CDR1 as SNHLY and CDR2 as FYNNEI. The ends were cut back, 8 bases at V and 4 bases at J, with 18 bases in the middle. The CDR3 has 15 residues. The CDR3 DNA follows: TGTGCCAGCGAACAAGAGAGACAGGCGAATCAGCCCCAGCATTTT. This codes for CASEQERQANQPQHF.

This CDR3 reads CASRKQGDSYEQYF. In DNA form, the CDR3 reads TGTGCCAGTAGAAAACAGGGGGACTCCTACGAGCAGTACTTC. This rearrangement joins TRBV19 to TRBJ2-7, with TRBD1 matching over 8 bases. Germline assignment: CDR1 LNHDA and CDR2 SQIVND (reference sequence). The length of the CDR3 is 14 residues. V gave up 6 bases and J gave up 0 bases; unmatched junction bases: 4. The full variable domain, completed using reference TRBV19 and TRBJ2-7, is DGGITQSPKYLFRKEGQNVTLSCEQNLNHDAMYWYRQDPGQGLRLIYYSQIVNDFQKGDIAEGYSVSREKKESFPLTVTSAQKNPTAFYLCASRKQGDSYEQYFGPGTRLTVT.

The V call is TRBV19, the J call TRBJ1-1; 10 bases agree with TRBD1. Germline loops: CDR1 LNHDA, CDR2 SQIVND (reference sequence). The CDR3 is 17 amino acids. The J segment lost 6 bases and the V segment lost 4 bases, leaving 14 bases of the junction unmatched. The CDR3 DNA sequence: TGTGCCAGTAGTACACGGGACAGGGGATGGGTAAGCCCTGAAGCTTTCTTT. Protein product: CASSTRDRGWVSPEAFF. Together with reference TRBV19 and TRBJ1-1, the CDR3 gives the full variable domain: DGGITQSPKYLFRKEGQNVTLSCEQNLNHDAMYWYRQDPGQGLRLIYYSQIVNDFQKGDIAEGYSVSREKKESFPLTVTSAQKNPTAFYLCASSTRDRGWVSPEAFFGQGTRLTVV.

This clone was counted once. The V gene is TRBV5-1, the J gene TRBJ2-1; D perhaps matches TRBD1 (5 bases). Germline V gene sequence: CDR1 SGHRS, CDR2 YFSETQ. CDR3 length equals 14 residues. The V end lost 3 bases, the J end lost 0 bases, and 7 bases lay between the germline ends. In nucleotides, the CDR3 is TGCGCCAGCAGCTACGACAGCTCCTACAATGAGCAGTTCTTC. Translating gives CASSYDSSYNEQFF.

This chain links TRBV7-2 with TRBJ2-5; TRBD2 aligns across 11 bases. CDR1 is SGHTA, CDR2 FQGNSA, per germline. The CDR3 spans 16 residues. V lost 2 bases and J lost 3; bases outside the gene matches: 5. The CDR3: CASSLSSGGVKETQYF. The DNA for the CDR3 is TGTGCCAGCAGCTTAAGTAGCGGGGGGGTGAAAGAGACCCAGTACTTC.

This clone was seen ten or more times. The chain joins TRBV19 to TRBJ1-5, with D tentatively TRBD1 (5 bases). The V gene lost 3 bases and the J gene lost 9 bases, with 12 bases spanning the gap. Germline loops: CDR1 LNHDA, CDR2 SQIVND (reference sequence). The CDR3 consists of 13 residues. This CDR3 is CASSIAGSGPQHF. The CDR3 nucleotides read TGTGCCAGTAGTATCGCAGGGTCGGGGCCCCAGCATTTT.

The genes are TRBV18 and TRBJ1-1; D might be TRBD1 (5 bases). Germline CDR1 reads KGHSH; CDR2 reads LQKENI. The CDR3 sequence is 14 residues long. With 3 bases removed from V and 1 base from J, the gap between germline ends came to 9 bases. CDR3 sequence (DNA): TGTGCCAGCTCACCCTACACAGGGAACACTGAAGCTTTCTTT. This gives the protein CASSPYTGNTEAFF.

This chain links TRBV4-1 with TRBJ2-5, with 11 bases lining up with TRBD2. This CDR3 has 16 amino acids. The germline CDR1 and CDR2 sequences are MGHRA and YSYEKL. J was trimmed by 5 bases and V by 1 base; bases with no gene match: 6. CDR3 loop: CASSQALAGGVETQYF. As DNA, the CDR3 is TGCGCCAGCAGCCAAGCGCTAGCGGGGGGAGTGGAGACCCAGTACTTC.

This chain joins TRBV9 and TRBJ1-2; a weak D match, TRBD1 (6 bases). Germline loops: CDR1 SGDLS, CDR2 YYNGEE. The CDR3 is made up of 14 amino acids. The V end was cut by 4 bases, the J end by 5 bases, with 15 bases between. CDR3: CASSPPGGAYGYTF. Written as DNA, the CDR3 is TGTGCCAGCAGCCCTCCGGGGGGGGCATATGGCTACACCTTC. Drawing the rest from reference TRBV9 and TRBJ1-2, the complete variable domain is DSGVTQTPKHLITATGQRVTLRCSPRSGDLSVYWYQQSLDQGLQFLIQYYNGEERAKGNILERFSAQQFPDLHSELNLSSLELGDSALYFCASSPPGGAYGYTFGSGTRLTVV.

This sequence joins TRBV4-2 and TRBJ2-5; 7 bases match TRBD1. The CDR3 loop spans 18 amino acids. In germline, CDR1 is LGHNA, CDR2 YNFKEQ. J gave up 0 bases and V 2 bases, and 12 bases lay outside the gene matches. For the CDR3, the DNA is TGTGCCAGCAGCCAACGCCCACTTCGACAGGGCTACCAAGAGACCCAGTACTTC. It specifies CASSQRPLRQGYQETQYF.

This chain connects TRBV15 to TRBJ1-1; D possibly corresponds to TRBD1 (6 bases). Trimming left V 3 bases short and J 0 bases short, with 11 bases between. The CDR3 has 15 amino acids. The V gene's germline CDR1 is LNHNV and CDR2 YYDKDF (reference sequence). CDR3 protein: CATSRPQGMNTEAFF. The CDR3 coding sequence is TGTGCCACCAGCAGGCCTCAGGGGATGAACACTGAAGCTTTCTTT.

Written as DNA, the CDR3 is TGTGCCAGCAGCGAAGAGACAGATACGCAGTATTTT. Protein product: CASSEETDTQYF. The chain uses TRBV6-6 and TRBJ2-3, with D unresolved. There are 12 residues in the CDR3. Trimming stripped 6 bases from V and 3 bases from J, with 7 bases between. CDR1 is MNHNY and CDR2 is SVGAGI in the germline V gene (reference sequence).

The CDR3 nucleotides are TGTGCCAGCACCCCGACCCCCTACAGTTACAATGAGCAGTTCTTC. It yields the protein CASTPTPYSYNEQFF. The V call is TRBV28, the J call TRBJ2-1; no clear D. V was shortened by 7 bases and J by 4 bases, with 17 bases between the two germline ends. Germline V lookup: CDR1 MDHEN, CDR2 SYDVKM. The CDR3 sequence is 15 residues long. Full variable domain (rest looked up from reference TRBV28 and TRBJ2-1): DVKVTQSSRYLVKRTGEKVFLECVQDMDHENMFWYRQDPGLGLRLIYFSYDVKMKEKGDIPEGYSVSREKKERFSLILESASTNQTSMYLCASTPTPYSYNEQFFGPGTRLTVL.

The table lists this clone with a few counts. V gene TRBV5-4 combines with J gene TRBJ1-6; D is unclear. CDR1 SGHNT and CDR2 YYREEE come from the germline V gene (reference sequence). CDR3 length equals 13 residues. V gave up 2 bases and J gave up 4 bases, with 4 bases separating them. The CDR3 DNA is TGTGCCAGCAGCTTCCAGTATAATTCACCCCTCCACTTT. Its protein is CASSFQYNSPLHF. Full variable domain (outside the CDR3, taken from reference TRBV5-4 and TRBJ1-6): ETGVTQSPTHLIKTRGQQVTLRCSSQSGHNTVSWYQQALGQGPQFIFQYYREEENGRGNFPPRFSGLQFPNYSSELNVNALELDDSALYLCASSFQYNSPLHFGNGTRLTVT.

The gene calls are TRBV27 and TRBJ2-7; D is ambiguous. Germline assignment: CDR1 MNHEY and CDR2 SMNVEV (reference sequence). CDR3 length: 14 residues. V was clipped by 5 bases and J by 3 bases, with 14 bases between them. CDR3 amino acids: CASSRVLSGYEQYF. CDR3 nucleotide sequence: TGTGCCAGCAGTCGGGTCCTATCGGGCTACGAGCAGTACTTC.

This clone has more than one count but fewer than ten. The chain joins TRBV7-2 to TRBJ1-2; TRBD1 agrees at 8 bases. Trimming at V came to 0 bases and at J to 4 bases, leaving 10 bases not matched to a gene. In germline, CDR1 is SGHTA, CDR2 FQGNSA. This CDR3 is 17 amino acids long. Here the CDR3 DNA reads TGTGCCAGCAGCTTAGCAAGCGGCAGGGGGCTGGTCTATGGCTACACCTTC. Its translation is CASSLASGRGLVYGYTF.

This chain links TRBV19 with TRBJ1-5; the match to TRBD1 covers 7 bases. Germline CDR1 and CDR2: LNHDA and SQIVND (reference sequence). The CDR3 sequence is 16 residues long. Losses at the gene ends were 8 bases for V and 2 bases for J; bases not matched to a gene: 12. The CDR3 is CASAATPTGRNQPQHF. CDR3 nucleotide sequence: TGTGCCAGTGCTGCTACCCCGACAGGGCGCAATCAGCCCCAGCATTTT.

The rearrangement joins TRBV5-1 to TRBJ1-1, with TRBD1 as a possible D gene (6 bases). CDR3 length equals 13 residues. The V end lost 6 bases, the J end lost 8 bases, and 17 bases lay between the germline ends. Germline CDR1 reads SGHRS; CDR2 reads YFSETQ. The CDR3 reads CASTEGPQGEAFF. CDR3 bases: TGCGCCAGCACCGAGGGGCCCCAGGGGGAAGCTTTCTTT.

The chain joins TRBV7-2 to TRBJ1-1; TRBD1 matches 10 bases. The trim removed 4 bases at V and 0 bases at J, leaving 2 bases unmatched. CDR3 length: 15 amino acids. Per the germline V gene, CDR1 is SGHTA and CDR2 is FQGNSA. CDR3: CASSWTGGVNTEAFF. The CDR3 DNA sequence: TGTGCCAGCAGCTGGACAGGGGGTGTGAACACTGAAGCTTTCTTT.

The chain links TRBV19 to TRBJ1-4; D gene unclear. Germline loops: CDR1 LNHDA, CDR2 SQIVND (reference sequence). This CDR3 is 14 amino acids long. With 6 bases removed from V and 0 bases from J, the gap between germline ends came to 8 bases. CDR3 in DNA: TGTGCCAGTAGCGAGCAAGCAACTAATGAAAAACTGTTTTTT. Amino acids: CASSEQATNEKLFF. The variable domain in full, with the rest retrieved from reference TRBV19 and TRBJ1-4, is DGGITQSPKYLFRKEGQNVTLSCEQNLNHDAMYWYRQDPGQGLRLIYYSQIVNDFQKGDIAEGYSVSREKKESFPLTVTSAQKNPTAFYLCASSEQATNEKLFFGSGTQLSVL.

The chain joins TRBV6-7 to TRBJ1-5; D gene uncertain. TRBV6-7 is an open reading frame, and its role is uncertain. The CDR3 totals 13 residues. The V end lost 10 bases, the J end lost 7 bases, and 17 bases lay between the germline ends. CDR3 loop: CAIKKQRKQPQHF. CDR3 nucleotides: TGTGCCATAAAAAAGCAGAGGAAGCAGCCCCAGCATTTT.

This clone is a singleton in its sample. This chain joins TRBV6-5 and TRBJ1-5; 8 bases align to TRBD1. V was pared by 4 bases and J by 6 bases, with 8 bases of the junction left unmatched. Germline CDR1 MNHEY, CDR2 SVGAGI. The CDR3 covers 15 residues. The CDR3 loop is CASSSGGAGRQPQHF. CDR3 bases: TGTGCCAGCAGTTCAGGGGGCGCGGGTCGTCAGCCCCAGCATTTT.